This TCR beta chain was sequenced in a study of shared clonotypes between healthy human individuals. The table came from immunoSEQ multiplex PCR; TCRdb's copy has only in-frame clones and leaves some out. Among 1.5 million to 1.9 million clones, nearly 99% were seen once, and the ten largest hold approximately 0.45%. This CDR3 has 12 amino acids. Unmatched junction bases numbered 8, after V lost 6 bases and J lost 10 bases. Germline assignment: CDR1 MDHEN and CDR2 SYDVKM. Sequencing used naive CD4+ T cells sorted from blood. Specified subset: CD45RA+ positively selected. The TCR sequence derives from a man aged 25 to 45 in good health. The chain employs TRBV28 and TRBJ1-1, with 7 bases fitting TRBD1. CDR3 protein: CASRRGQSVAFF. The DNA of the CDR3 is TGTGCCAGCAGGAGGGGACAGAGCGTAGCTTTCTTT.